The present entry profiles one TCR beta chain with its context. The CDR3 is made up of 14 amino acids. Trimming stripped 2 bases from V and 4 bases from J, with 14 bases between. Germline CDR1 GTSNPN, CDR2 SVGIG (reference sequence). Libraries were prepared by immunoSEQ multiplex PCR; TCRdb keeps only in-frame clonotypes and omits some of them. The data contain around 510,000 clones, around 77% of them singletons. The source of the sample is a study of shared clonotypes between healthy human individuals. Sequences were obtained from PBMCs. The TCR comes from a woman aged 35 to 49 in good health. Some clones in this sample may be carry-over from other donors' samples. V gene TRBV30 combines with J gene TRBJ1-2, with D unresolved. CDR3 DNA: TGTGCCTGGAGTCATTCTTGGCTGGCCTATGGCTACACCTTC. Translation: CAWSHSWLAYGYTF.